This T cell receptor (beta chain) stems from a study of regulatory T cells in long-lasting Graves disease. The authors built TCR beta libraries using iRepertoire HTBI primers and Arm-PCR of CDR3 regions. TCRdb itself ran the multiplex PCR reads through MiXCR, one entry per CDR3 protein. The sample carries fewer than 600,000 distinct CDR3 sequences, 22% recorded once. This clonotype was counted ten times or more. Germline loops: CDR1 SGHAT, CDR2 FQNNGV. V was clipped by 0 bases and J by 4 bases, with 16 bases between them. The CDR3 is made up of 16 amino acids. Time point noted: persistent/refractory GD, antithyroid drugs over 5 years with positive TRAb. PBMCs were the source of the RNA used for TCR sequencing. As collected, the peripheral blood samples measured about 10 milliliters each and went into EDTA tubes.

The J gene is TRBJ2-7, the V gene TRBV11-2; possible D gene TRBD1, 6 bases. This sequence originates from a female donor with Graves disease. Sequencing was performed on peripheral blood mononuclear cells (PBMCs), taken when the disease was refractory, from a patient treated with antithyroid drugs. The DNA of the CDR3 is TGTGCCAGCAGCTTAGAACAGGGCATCTTTCGATACGAGCAGTACTTC. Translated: CASSLEQGIFRYEQYF.